This TCR beta chain was recovered during a study of T cell repertoires in cytomegalovirus infection. Across the study: Shared public TCR beta signatures pointed to both CMV infection and a matching HLA type.

Turning to this clonotype: Its specificity is unknown.

CDR3 size: 16 residues. Trimming left V 0 bases short and J 4 bases short, with 15 bases between. The germline gives CDR1 LNHNV, CDR2 YYDKDF (reference sequence). TCRdb reanalysed the reads using MiXCR and keeps one entry per CDR3 protein. There are 35,000 to 55,000 distinct CDR3 sequences in the sample; approximately 20% occur only once, and around half lies in the top ten. Here the sequenced sample was CD8+ T cells from cultured PBMCs, taken from culture after CMV antigen stimulation. The V call is TRBV15, the J call TRBJ1-2; no clear D. The sequence came from a human donor in good health (CMV status not recorded). Some clones in this sample may be carry-over from other donors' samples. The CDR3: CATSRDSGSVFYGYTF. The CDR3 nucleotides are TGTGCCACCAGCAGAGATTCCGGGAGCGTTTTCTATGGCTACACCTTC.